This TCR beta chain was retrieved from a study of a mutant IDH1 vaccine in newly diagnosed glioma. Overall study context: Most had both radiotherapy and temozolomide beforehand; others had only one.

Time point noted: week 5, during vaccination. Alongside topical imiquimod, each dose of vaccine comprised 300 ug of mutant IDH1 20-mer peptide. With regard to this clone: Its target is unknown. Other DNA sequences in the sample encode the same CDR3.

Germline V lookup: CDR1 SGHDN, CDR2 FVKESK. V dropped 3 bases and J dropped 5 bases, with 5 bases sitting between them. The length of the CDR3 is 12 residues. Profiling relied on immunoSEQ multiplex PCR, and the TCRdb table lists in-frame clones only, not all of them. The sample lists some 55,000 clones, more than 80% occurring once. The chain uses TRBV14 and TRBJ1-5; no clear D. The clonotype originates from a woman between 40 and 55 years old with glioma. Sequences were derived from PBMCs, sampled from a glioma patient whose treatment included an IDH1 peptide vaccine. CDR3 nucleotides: TGTGCCAGCAGCCAGGGTTATCAGCCCCAGCATTTT. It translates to CASSQGYQPQHF.